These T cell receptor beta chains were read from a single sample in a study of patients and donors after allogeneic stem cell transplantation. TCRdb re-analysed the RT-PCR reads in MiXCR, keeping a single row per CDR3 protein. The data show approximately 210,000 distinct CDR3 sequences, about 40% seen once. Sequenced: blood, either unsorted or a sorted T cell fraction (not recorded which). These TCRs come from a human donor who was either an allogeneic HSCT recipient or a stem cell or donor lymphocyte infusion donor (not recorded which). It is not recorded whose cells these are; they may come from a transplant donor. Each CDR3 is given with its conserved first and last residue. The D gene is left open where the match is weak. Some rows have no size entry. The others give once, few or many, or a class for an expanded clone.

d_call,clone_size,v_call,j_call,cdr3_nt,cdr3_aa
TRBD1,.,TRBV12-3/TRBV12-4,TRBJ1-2,TGTGCCAGCAGTTTCAGGGACAGCGCAGTCTATGGCTACACCTTC,CASSFRDSAVYGYTF
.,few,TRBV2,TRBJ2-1,TGTGCCAGCAGTGATGGGACTTTTGGGGCGTTCTTC,CASSDGTFGAFF
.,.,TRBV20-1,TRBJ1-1,TGCAGTGCTAGGGCCCCCTGGGGCACTGAAGCTTTCTTT,CSARAPWGTEAFF
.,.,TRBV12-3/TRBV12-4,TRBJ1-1,TGTGCCAGCACCTTAGCGGGGGACACTGAAGCTTTCTTT,CASTLAGDTEAFF
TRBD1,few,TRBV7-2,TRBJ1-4,TGTGCCAGCAGCTCTTACATTCTTTCCGGGACAGGGGTGGAAAAACTGTTTTTT,CASSSYILSGTGVEKLFF
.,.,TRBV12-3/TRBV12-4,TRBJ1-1,TGTGCCAGTTCCTGGGAGGGGTTTGAAGCTTTCTTT,CASSWEGFEAFF
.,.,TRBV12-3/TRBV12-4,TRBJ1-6,TGTGCCAGCAGGGAGGGACCGGCGATTTCACCCCTCCACTTT,CASREGPAISPLHF
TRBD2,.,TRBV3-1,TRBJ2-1,TGTGCCAGCAGCCGCCCTAGCGGGGAGCAGTTCTTC,CASSRPSGEQFF
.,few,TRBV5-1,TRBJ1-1,TGCGCCAGCAGCGAAGGGGAAATGAACACTGAAGCTTTCTTT,CASSEGEMNTEAFF
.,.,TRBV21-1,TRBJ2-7,TGTGCCCCCCCGGGACAGGGAACCTACGAGCAGTACTTC,CAPPGQGTYEQYF
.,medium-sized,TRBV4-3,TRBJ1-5,TGCGCCAGCAGCCAAGAGGCAGGGGGCAATCAGCCCCAGCATTTT,CASSQEAGGNQPQHF
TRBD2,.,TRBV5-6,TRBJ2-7,TGTGCCAGCAGCTCGAATGGCGGACTAGCAGGTGCCGAGCAGTACTTC,CASSSNGGLAGAEQYF
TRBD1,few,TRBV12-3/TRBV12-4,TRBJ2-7,TGTGCCAGCAGTTTACAGGGACAGAATTACGAGCAGTACTTC,CASSLQGQNYEQYF
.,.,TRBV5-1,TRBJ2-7,TGCGCCAGCAGCTCGGCGGACGGCGAGCAGTACTTC,CASSSADGEQYF
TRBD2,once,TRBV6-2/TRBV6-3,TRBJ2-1,TGTGCCAGCAGTTTCGGACTAGCGGGAGGGCCAGAATGGGAGCAGTTCTTC,CASSFGLAGGPEWEQFF
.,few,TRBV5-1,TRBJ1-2,TGCGCCAGCAGCCCGGCCGTCTCCCGGTTTGGCTACACCTTC,CASSPAVSRFGYTF
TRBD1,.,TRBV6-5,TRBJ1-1,TGTGCCAGCGGTCGGGACAGGGTCACTGAAACTTTCTTT,CASGRDRVTETFF
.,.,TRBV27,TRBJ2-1,TGTGCCAGCAGCAGGGTCGTACCGACTGAGCAGTTCTTC,CASSRVVPTEQFF
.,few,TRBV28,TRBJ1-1,TGTGCCAGCATTTGGGAGGAGGGGCACACTGAAGCTTTCTTT,CASIWEEGHTEAFF
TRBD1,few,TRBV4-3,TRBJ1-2,TGCGCCAGCAGCCAAGGACCCCGGGACAGAGTGTCCTTCTATGGCTACACCTTC,CASSQGPRDRVSFYGYTF
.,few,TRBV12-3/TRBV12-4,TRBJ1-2,TGTGCCAGCAGTTTAGGGGCTTGGAGCGGCTACACCTTC,CASSLGAWSGYTF
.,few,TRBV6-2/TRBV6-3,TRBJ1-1,TGTGCCAGCAGTTACTCAGGAGTGGGGAACACTGAAGCTTTCTTT,CASSYSGVGNTEAFF